One sample yielded the 3 T cell receptor beta chains listed below, sequenced in a study of spatial heterogeneity in lung cancer. TCRdb independently ran MiXCR on the 5' RACE reads; one entry per CDR3 protein. The repertoire holds 82,000 or so distinct CDR3 sequences, with over 9.5% as singletons. Time point indicated: sample taken at primary tumor resection. Tumor, nontumor lung or frozen PBMC supplied whole RNA that was sequenced unsorted. The material sequenced was PBMCs, taken at surgery. The receptor set was obtained from a male donor with early-stage non-small cell lung cancer.

This clonotype showed up just a few times. The CDR3 spells CSVVPADHSGNTIYF. CDR3 coding DNA: TGCAGCGTTGTACCTGCAGACCACTCTGGAAACACCATATATTTT. The rearrangement uses TRBV29-1 and TRBJ1-3; D gene uncertain. Trimming removed 4 bases at V and 0 bases at J, with 13 bases between. CDR1 SQVTM and CDR2 ANQGSEA come from the germline V gene. This CDR3 has 15 amino acids.

This clonotype was observed a few times. The chain employs TRBV20-1 and TRBJ1-4; D is possibly TRBD1 (6 bases). CDR3 length equals 14 residues. Deletions cut 3 bases from V and 6 bases from J, with 14 bases between. Germline CDR1 reads DFQATT; CDR2 reads SNEGSKA (reference sequence). The chain's CDR3 is CSASGTPGDEKLFF. The CDR3 DNA is TGCAGTGCTAGTGGGACACCCGGAGATGAAAAACTGTTTTTT.

This chain connects TRBV7-2 to TRBJ1-1, with 8 bases aligning to TRBD1. The CDR3 runs 14 residues. The germline gives CDR1 SGHTA, CDR2 FQGNSA. The J segment lost 0 bases and the V segment lost 6 bases, leaving 3 bases of the junction unmatched. As DNA, the CDR3 is TGTGCCAGCAGATCAGGGGGCGTGAACACTGAAGCTTTCTTT. As protein: CASRSGGVNTEAFF.